This entry describes one T cell receptor beta chain. Its antigen is currently not known. Base qualities are not recorded, but no much larger clone differs from it by a single base. This sample was taken from a study of T cell responses to AZD1222 COVID-19 vaccine (dated by TCRdb to about 2021). As for the study more broadly: TCR sequencing covered about 230 trial participants: approximately 200 given two doses of AZD1222 and 26 given two doses of MenACWY control vaccine. Trial participants were enrolled into age subgroups of 18-55, 56-69 and 70-plus years, which contained around 150, 28 and 57 TCR-sequenced participants, respectively. Paper-wide results and their limitations: Participants were mostly white British, with more females than males. The authors suggested clonal diversity may have been underestimated. Because no day 14 peak-response samples were available, repertoires were characterized only after the peak T cell response. Conclusions about previously exposed vaccinees are limited because only five to seven AZD1222 recipients were SARS-CoV-2 seropositive at baseline. Vaccine-associated CD4 TCRs spanned the whole spike protein, with dominant responses in regions 160-218 and 743-854. Epitopes outside the regions mutated in the B.1.351 and B.1.1.7 variants were reportedly recognized by nearly half of the unique spike-specific TCRs. After two AZD1222 doses, spike-specific TCR breadth and depth were significantly higher than at day 0 and than in MenACWY recipients. The 56-69-year group was small, and its depth increase did not reach significance, likely because of low power.

In light of the paper, this sample's time point label describes: about 28 days (+/-7) after the second vaccine dose. The treatment or condition label of this sample denotes: meningococcal conjugate vaccine given as trial control. The vaccinee samples were drawn from two UK trials, COV001 and COV002, one of which was a single-blind randomized controlled phase 2/3 trial testing AZD1222 (ChAdOx1 nCoV-19) in healthy adults. For TCRbeta chain sequencing, PBMC samples were collected from trial participants at day 0 and at day 28 after the second dose. V and J lose 8 bases and 3 bases, and a span of 7 bases separates them. Measured from the cysteine to the phenylalanine, the CDR3 is 12 residues long. The kept DNA is CDR3 alone, 36 bases in frame from the first base. In the germline V gene (reference sequence), CDR1 corresponds to LNHDA and CDR2 to SQIVND. The CDR3 regions of human TCRbeta chains were subjected to immunosequencing. As for the authors' bioinformatics: Repertoire TCRs were checked for matches against a reference library of SARS-CoV-2-specific TCRs that had been generated using the MIRA antigen-specificity platform. Breadth was defined as the fraction of unique TCRs that were SARS-CoV-2-associated. Depth was defined as the fraction of total T cells that were SARS-CoV-2-associated. Using the MIRA data, every spike-specific TCR was mapped to the spike region that the TCR reacted to and assigned to either a CD4 or a CD8 class. Log10-transformed breadth and depth values were compared by one-way ANOVA with Sidak's multiple comparisons tests. Sourced from immuneACCESS, this table was stored by TCRdb with only in-frame sequences that have V and J called. A share of the clones is absent; for the studies checked, an unresolved V gene accounts for under half, and the remainder has no known explanation. V, J and clone size are taken as reported in that table, and D and trimming were inferred from the DNA itself. This sample has 130,000 or so clones in its table, and roughly 85% of those were observed once. The biggest ten clones account for around 7.9% of the sample.

This sequence was found in an adult who received the MenACWY meningococcal vaccine as a control. The source material was peripheral blood, sampled 28 days after the second dose of the MenACWY control vaccine. The rearrangement joined TRBV19 to TRBJ2-2; matching of 5 bases hints at TRBD1 as the D gene. The nucleotide sequence is given as TGTGCCAGTGAAGGGGACACCGGGGAGCTGTTTTTT. Its translation reads: CASEGDTGELFF.